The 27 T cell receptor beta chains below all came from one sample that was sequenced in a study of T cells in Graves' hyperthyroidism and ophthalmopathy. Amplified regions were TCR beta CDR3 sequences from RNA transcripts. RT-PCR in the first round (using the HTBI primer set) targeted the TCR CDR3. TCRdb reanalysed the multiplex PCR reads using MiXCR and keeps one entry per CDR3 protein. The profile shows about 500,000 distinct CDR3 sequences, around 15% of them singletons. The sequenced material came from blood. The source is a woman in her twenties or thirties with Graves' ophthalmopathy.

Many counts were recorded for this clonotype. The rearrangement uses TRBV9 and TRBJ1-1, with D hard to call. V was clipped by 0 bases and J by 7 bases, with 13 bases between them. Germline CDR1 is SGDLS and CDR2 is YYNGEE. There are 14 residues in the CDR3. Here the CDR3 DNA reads TGTGCCAGCAGCGTAGCAGAGGGAAGAGATGAAGCTTTCTTT. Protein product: CASSVAEGRDEAFF.

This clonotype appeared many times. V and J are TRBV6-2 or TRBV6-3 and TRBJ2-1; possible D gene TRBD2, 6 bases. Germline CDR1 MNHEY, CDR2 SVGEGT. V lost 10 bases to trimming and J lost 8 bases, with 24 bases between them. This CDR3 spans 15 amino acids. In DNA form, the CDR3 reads TGTGCCACCAGGATGCGTCTCGGGGGTGGGGATGAGCAGTTCTTC. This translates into CATRMRLGGGDEQFF.

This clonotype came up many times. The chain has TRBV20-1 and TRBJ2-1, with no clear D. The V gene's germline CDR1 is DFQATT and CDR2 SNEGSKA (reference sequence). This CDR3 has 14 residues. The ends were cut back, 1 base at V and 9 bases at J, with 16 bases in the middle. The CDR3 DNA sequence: TGCAGTGCTAGAGTCGAAGACTCGTTGGTTGAGCAGTTCTTC. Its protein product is CSARVEDSLVEQFF.

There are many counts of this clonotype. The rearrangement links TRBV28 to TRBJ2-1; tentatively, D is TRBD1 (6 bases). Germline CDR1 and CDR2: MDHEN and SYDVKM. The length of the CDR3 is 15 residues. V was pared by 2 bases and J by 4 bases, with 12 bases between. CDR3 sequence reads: CASSLTGTSYNEQFF. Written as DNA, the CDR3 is TGTGCCAGCAGTTTAACCGGGACATCATACAATGAGCAGTTCTTC.

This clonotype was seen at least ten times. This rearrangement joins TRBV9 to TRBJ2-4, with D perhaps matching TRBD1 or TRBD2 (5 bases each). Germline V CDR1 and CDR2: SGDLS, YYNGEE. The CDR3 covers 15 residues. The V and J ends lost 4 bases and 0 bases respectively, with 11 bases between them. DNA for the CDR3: TGTGCCAGCAGCCATCGAGGGGTAGCCAAAAACATTCAGTACTTC. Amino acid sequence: CASSHRGVAKNIQYF.

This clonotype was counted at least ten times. The CDR3: CASTQSGGGHEQYF. In nucleotides, the CDR3 is TGTGCCAGCACCCAATCGGGTGGGGGCCACGAGCAGTACTTC. The chain combines TRBV6-1 with TRBJ2-7, with D possibly matching TRBD1 (6 bases). The CDR3 totals 14 residues. V was trimmed by 7 bases and J by 5 bases, leaving 18 bases between them. Germline values: CDR1 MNHNS, CDR2 SASEGT.

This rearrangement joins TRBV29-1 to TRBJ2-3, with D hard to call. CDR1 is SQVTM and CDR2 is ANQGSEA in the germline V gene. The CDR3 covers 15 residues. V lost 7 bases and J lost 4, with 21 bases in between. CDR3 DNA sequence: TGCAGCGGTCGAAACTACGGTCATCAGTCAGATACGCAGTATTTT. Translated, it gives CSGRNYGHQSDTQYF.

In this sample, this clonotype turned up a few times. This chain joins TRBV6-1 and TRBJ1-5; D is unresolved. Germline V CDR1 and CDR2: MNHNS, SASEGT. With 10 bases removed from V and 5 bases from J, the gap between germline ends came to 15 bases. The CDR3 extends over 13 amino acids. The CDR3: CATSEVLDQPQHF. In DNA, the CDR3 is TGTGCCACCAGCGAGGTCCTGGATCAGCCCCAGCATTTT.

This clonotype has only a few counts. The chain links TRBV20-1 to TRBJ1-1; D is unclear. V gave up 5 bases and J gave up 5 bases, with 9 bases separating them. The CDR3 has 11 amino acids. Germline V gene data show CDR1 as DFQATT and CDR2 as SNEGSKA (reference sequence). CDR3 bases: TGCAGTGCTGTGACTCGGACTGAAGCTTTCTTT. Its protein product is CSAVTRTEAFF.

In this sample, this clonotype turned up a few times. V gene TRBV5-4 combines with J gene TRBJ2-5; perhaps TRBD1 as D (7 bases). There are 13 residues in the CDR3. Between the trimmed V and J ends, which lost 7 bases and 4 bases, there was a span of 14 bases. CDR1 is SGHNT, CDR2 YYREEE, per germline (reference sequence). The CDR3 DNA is TGTGCCAGCCAGAATCAGGGGGGAGAGACCCAGTACTTC. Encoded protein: CASQNQGGETQYF.

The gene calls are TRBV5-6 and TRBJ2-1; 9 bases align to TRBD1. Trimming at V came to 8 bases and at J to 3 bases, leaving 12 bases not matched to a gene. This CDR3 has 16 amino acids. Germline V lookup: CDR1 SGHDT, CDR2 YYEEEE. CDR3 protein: CASSNPGQGNYNEQFF. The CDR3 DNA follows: TGTGCCAGTAGTAATCCGGGACAGGGTAACTACAATGAGCAGTTCTTC.

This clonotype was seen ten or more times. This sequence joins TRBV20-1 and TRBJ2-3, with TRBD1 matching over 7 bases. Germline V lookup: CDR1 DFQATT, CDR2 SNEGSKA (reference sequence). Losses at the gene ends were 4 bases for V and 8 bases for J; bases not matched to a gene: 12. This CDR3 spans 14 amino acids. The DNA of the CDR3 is TGCAGTGCTAACAGGGGTGCGTTGTCGGTTACGCAGTATTTT. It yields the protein CSANRGALSVTQYF.

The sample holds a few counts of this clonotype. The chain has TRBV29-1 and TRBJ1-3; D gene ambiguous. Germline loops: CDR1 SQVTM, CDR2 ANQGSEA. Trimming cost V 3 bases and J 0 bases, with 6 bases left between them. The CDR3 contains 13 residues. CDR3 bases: TGCAGCGTTGAGGCGTTCTCTGGAAACACCATATATTTT. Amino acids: CSVEAFSGNTIYF. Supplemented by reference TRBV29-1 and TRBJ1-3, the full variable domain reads SAVISQKPSRDICQRGTSLTIQCQVDSQVTMMFWYRQQPGQSLTLIATANQGSEATYESGFVIDKFPISRPNLTFSTLTVSNMSPEDSSIYLCSVEAFSGNTIYFGEGSWLTVV.

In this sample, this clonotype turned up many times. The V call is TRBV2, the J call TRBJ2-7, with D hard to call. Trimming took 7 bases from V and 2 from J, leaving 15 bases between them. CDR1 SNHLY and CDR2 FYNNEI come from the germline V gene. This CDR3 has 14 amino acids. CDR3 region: CASTPGPAAYEQYF. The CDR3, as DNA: TGTGCCAGCACCCCGGGCCCGGCGGCCTACGAGCAGTACTTC.

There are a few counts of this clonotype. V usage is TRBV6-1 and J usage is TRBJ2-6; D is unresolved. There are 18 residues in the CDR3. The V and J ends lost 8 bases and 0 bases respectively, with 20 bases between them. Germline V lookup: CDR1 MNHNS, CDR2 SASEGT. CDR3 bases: TGTGCCAGCGGTCGAGTGGTTCCATCCCGCTCTGGGGCCAACGTCCTGACTTTC. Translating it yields CASGRVVPSRSGANVLTF.

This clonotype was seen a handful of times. CDR3 in DNA: TGTGCCAGCAGTACCTTGATAGCCAAAAACATTCAGTACTTC. Its translation: CASSTLIAKNIQYF. The chain carries TRBV12-3 or TRBV12-4 and TRBJ2-4; D unresolved. V lost 5 bases, J lost 0 bases, and 8 bases lay in between. The CDR3 is made up of 14 amino acids.

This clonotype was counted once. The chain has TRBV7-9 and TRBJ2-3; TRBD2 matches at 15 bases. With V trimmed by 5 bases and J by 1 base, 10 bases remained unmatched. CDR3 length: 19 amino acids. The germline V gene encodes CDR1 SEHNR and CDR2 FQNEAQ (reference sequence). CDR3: CASSSTGTSGRSGTDTQYF. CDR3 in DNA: TGTGCCAGCAGCAGTACCGGGACTAGCGGGAGGTCGGGCACAGATACGCAGTATTTT.

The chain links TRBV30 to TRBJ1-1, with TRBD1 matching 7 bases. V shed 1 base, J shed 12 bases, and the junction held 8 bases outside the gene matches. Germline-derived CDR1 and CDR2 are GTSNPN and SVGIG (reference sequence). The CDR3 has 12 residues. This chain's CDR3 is CAWSGTGAQSFF. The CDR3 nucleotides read TGTGCCTGGAGTGGAACAGGGGCCCAATCTTTCTTT. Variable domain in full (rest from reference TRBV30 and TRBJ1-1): SQTIHQWPATLVQPVGSPLSLECTVEGTSNPNLYWYRQAAGRGLQLLFYSVGIGQISSEVPQNLSASRPQDRQFILSSKKLLLSDSGFYLCAWSGTGAQSFFGQGTRLTVV.

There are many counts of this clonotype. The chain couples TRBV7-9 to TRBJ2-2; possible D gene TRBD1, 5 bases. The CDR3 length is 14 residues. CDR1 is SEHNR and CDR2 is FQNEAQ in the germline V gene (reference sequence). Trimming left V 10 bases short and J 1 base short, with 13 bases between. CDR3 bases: TGTGCCATCCCAGCCACAGGGAACACCGGGGAGCTGTTTTTT. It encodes CAIPATGNTGELFF.

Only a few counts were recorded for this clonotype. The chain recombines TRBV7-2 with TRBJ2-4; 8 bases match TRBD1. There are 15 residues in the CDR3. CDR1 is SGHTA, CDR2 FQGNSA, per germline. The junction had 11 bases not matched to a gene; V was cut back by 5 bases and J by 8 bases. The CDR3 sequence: CASSPTGEVWDIQYF. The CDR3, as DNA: TGTGCCAGCAGCCCGACAGGGGAAGTGTGGGACATTCAGTACTTC. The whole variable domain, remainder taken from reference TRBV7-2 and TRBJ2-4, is GAGVSQSPSNKVTEKGKDVELRCDPISGHTALYWYRQSLGQGLEFLIYFQGNSAPDKSGLPSDRFSAERTGGSVSTLTIQRTQQEDSAVYLCASSPTGEVWDIQYFGAGTRLSVL.

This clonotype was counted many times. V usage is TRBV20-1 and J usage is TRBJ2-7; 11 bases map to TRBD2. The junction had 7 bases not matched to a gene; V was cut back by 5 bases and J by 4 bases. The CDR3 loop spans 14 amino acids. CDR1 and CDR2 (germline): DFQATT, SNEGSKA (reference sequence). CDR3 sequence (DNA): TGCAGTGCTCCTTCGACTAGCGGGGTGTACGAGCAGTACTTC. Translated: CSAPSTSGVYEQYF.

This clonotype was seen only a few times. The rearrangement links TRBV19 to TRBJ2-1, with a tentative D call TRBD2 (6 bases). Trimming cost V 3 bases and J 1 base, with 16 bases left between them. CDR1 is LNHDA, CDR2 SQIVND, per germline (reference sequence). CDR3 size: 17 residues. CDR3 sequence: CASSMRGSGLSYNEQFF. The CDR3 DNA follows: TGTGCCAGTAGTATGAGAGGGAGCGGGCTATCCTACAATGAGCAGTTCTTC.

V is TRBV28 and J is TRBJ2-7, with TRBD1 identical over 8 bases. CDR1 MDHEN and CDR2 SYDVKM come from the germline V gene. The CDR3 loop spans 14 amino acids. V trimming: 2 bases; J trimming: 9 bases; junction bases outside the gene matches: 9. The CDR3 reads CASSLGDRLRWQYF. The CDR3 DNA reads TGTGCCAGCAGTTTAGGGGACAGGCTACGTTGGCAGTACTTC.

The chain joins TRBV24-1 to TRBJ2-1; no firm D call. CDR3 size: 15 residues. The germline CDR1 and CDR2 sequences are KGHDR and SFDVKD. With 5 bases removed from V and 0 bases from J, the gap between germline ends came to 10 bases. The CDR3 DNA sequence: TGTGCCACCAGTGTGGGTTTTAGCTCCTACAATGAGCAGTTCTTC. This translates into CATSVGFSSYNEQFF.

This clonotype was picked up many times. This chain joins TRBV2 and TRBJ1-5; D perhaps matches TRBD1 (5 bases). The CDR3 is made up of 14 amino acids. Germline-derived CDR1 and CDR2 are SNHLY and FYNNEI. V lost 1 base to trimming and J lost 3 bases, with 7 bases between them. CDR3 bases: TGTGCCAGCAGTGAAGGACAGCCCAATCAGCCCCAGCATTTT. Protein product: CASSEGQPNQPQHF.

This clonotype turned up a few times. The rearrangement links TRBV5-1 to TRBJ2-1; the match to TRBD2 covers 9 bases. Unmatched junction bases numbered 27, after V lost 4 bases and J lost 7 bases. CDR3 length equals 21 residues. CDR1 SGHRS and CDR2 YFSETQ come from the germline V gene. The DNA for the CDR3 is TGCGCCAGCAGCGATAAGGACAGGATGATCCAGCGGGGGGCCGGAAGGAATGAGCAGTTCTTC. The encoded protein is CASSDKDRMIQRGAGRNEQFF.

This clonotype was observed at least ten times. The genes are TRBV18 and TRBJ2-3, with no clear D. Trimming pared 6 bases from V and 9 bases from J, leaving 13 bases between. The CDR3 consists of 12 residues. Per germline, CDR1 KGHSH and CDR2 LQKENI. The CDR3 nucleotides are TGTGCCAGCTCCCCAAGCCGGCCGACGCAGTATTTT. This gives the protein CASSPSRPTQYF.